This T cell receptor beta chain is drawn from a study of Japanese encephalitis immunity and Zika vaccine responses (dated by TCRdb to about 2021). In the study overall: Included participants received three 5.0 ug doses of alum-adjuvanted ZPIV at weeks 0, 4 and 28. For stimulation, either ZIKV structural-protein peptide pools divided into flavivirus-conserved and non-conserved sets were used, or JEV or YFV peptides matching the pre-vaccination. ZIKV peptides were 15-mers overlapping by 11 residues, selected for NetMHCpan/NetMHCII-predicted epitopes with affinity below 50 nM. Before ZPIV, some twelve participants got a single dose of YFV vaccine (YF-VAX), while fewer than 10 participants were flavivirus-naive. The study tested whether prior Japanese encephalitis virus (JEV) or yellow fever virus (YFV) vaccination shaped CD4 T cell responses to the Zika vaccine. Two to three months ahead of the first ZPIV dose, about a dozen participants were given JEV vaccine (IXIARO) as a two-dose regimen with the doses 28 days apart. In addition, the TCR repertoires of a few flavivirus-naive individuals were analyzed at weeks 2, 6 and 52 after ZPIV vaccination began. About six representative participants per pre-vaccination group were picked for TCR sequencing, using samples from week 52 and from week 0, the point after pre-vaccination but before ZPIV. General findings and caveats noted by the study authors: The analysis was restricted to a subset of trial participants with three doses and adequate samples, and the entire vaccinated cohort was not analyzed. Because there were not enough samples, the peptide pools could not be deconvoluted, which meant the specific peptides behind the cross-reactive responses went unidentified. CD8 T cell responses of very low magnitude were detected against ZIKV peptide pools and were observed in only a few individuals. In JEV-pre-vaccinated donors, the repertoire richness of CD4 T cells responding to conserved ZIKV epitopes dropped significantly after ZPIV. The samples grouped by participant and showed no similarity across individuals, which suggests that no public TCRs were detected. JEV-pre-vaccinated donors showed higher repertoire similarity across time-points and stimulations than YFV-pre-vaccinated donors, indicating more clonotypes common to ZIKV and JEV stimulation.

This clonotype is classified as large (0.1 to 1%). Per-nucleotide qualities are absent, and no much larger clonotype sits a single base away. The CDR3, from cysteine to phenylalanine, totals 13 residues. Solely the CDR3 DNA is kept, with 39 bases framed from the first base. Relative to germline, V is missing 8 bases and J is missing 0 bases, with 2 bases of the junction outside any gene match. CDR1 MNHNS and CDR2 SASEGT were looked up in the germline V gene. PBMCs were labeled with CellTrace CFSE and cultured for 6 to 7 days in RPMI with approximately 8.6% human serum plus peptide pools at 0.9 to 1 ug/mL each. Unfixed proliferating CD4 T cells were sorted on a BD FACSAria as live CD56-CD19-CD16-CD3+CD4+ CFSE-low cells. The enrolled adults were healthy and tested seronegative for ZIKV, JEV, YFV, DENV and WNV on microneutralization screening. The samples were taken from a phase 1, double-blinded, randomized, placebo-controlled trial testing an alum-adjuvanted Zika purified-inactivated virus (ZPIV) vaccine. Peripheral blood mononuclear cells were isolated by standard procedure and stored frozen in liquid nitrogen until use.

The receptor library was made with 5' RACE. Before sequencing, the TCRbeta libraries were pooled in proportion to the number of cells sorted for each library. Total RNA was extracted from the sorted cells with RNAzol RT, and cDNA was synthesized using an oligo(dT) primer and a template-switching oligo. The TCRbeta V-CDR3-J region was amplified by PCR with Kapa HiFi between a SMARTer oligo primer and a TCRbeta constant-region primer. A second PCR added Illumina adaptors and sample-specific index barcodes, with HighPrep bead cleanup and Bioanalyzer confirmation of a roughly 650 bp band. Sequencing of the libraries was done on an Illumina MiSeq using 2x151 bp paired-end reads. Regarding the original processing steps: Reads were demultiplexed with an in-house Java program, and TCRbeta annotations were assigned and clonotypes were counted with MiXCR. To assess repertoire overlap, Morisita-Horn indices from the R package vegan were used, along with UPGMA clustering and Circos plots of recurring clonotypes. Shannon diversity and richness were normalized to the highest possible value given the input cell numbers, yielding values from 0 to 1. CDR3beta sequences were aligned using MUSCLE, distances were calculated using SeqinR, and multidimensional scaling was plotted in R. TCRdb reanalyzed the raw reads on its own, using fastp at Q25 for trimming and MiXCR for clone calling, and kept in-frame beta chains. Merged by CDR3 protein, the rows form single entries marked with the most common genes and DNA. None of the V and J calls come from the authors' own analysis; TCRdb made them. The sample table holds 370 or so distinct CDR3 sequences, of which roughly 3.5% were seen once. Jointly, the top ten make up 35% of the sample.

Here the chain combines TRBV6-1 and TRBJ2-7; the central 9 bases match TRBD2. This TCR was recovered from an adult man who received an inactivated Zika virus vaccine. Specimen: antigen-activated CD4+ T cells from blood, cultured, collected during a Zika inactivated vaccine study. The CDR3 here reads CASRRGGSYEQYF. The DNA sequence follows: TGTGCCAGCCGGCGGGGGGGCTCCTACGAGCAGTACTTC.